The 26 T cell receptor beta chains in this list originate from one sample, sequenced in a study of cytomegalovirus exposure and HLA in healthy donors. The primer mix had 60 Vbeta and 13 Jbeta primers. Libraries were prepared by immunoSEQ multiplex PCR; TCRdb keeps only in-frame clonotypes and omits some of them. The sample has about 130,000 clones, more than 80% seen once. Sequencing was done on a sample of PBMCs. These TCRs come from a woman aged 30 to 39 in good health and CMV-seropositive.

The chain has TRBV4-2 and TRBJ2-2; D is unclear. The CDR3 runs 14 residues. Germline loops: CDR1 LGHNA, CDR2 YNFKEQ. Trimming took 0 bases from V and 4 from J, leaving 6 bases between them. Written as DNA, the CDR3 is TGTGCCAGCAGCCAAGATTGGGCCACCGGGGAGCTGTTTTTT. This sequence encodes CASSQDWATGELFF.

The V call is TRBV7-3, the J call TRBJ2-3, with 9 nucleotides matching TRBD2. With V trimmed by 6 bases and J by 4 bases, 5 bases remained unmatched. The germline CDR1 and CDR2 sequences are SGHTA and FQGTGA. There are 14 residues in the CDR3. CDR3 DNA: TGTGCCAGCAGTCCCGGACTAGCGTCAGATACGCAGTATTTT. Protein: CASSPGLASDTQYF.

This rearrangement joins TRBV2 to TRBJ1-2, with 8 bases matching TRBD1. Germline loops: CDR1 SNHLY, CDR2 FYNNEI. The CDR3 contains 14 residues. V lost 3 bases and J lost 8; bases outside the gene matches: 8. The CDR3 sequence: CASSEGRGLVGYTF. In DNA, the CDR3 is TGTGCCAGCAGTGAGGGCAGGGGGCTGGTGGGCTACACCTTC.

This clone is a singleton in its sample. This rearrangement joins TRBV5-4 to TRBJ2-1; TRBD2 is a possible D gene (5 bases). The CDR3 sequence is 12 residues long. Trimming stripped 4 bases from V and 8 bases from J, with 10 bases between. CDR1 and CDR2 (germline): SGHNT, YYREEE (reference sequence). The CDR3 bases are TGTGCCAGCAGCCCAAGCGGCTATGAGCAGTTCTTC. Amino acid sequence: CASSPSGYEQFF.

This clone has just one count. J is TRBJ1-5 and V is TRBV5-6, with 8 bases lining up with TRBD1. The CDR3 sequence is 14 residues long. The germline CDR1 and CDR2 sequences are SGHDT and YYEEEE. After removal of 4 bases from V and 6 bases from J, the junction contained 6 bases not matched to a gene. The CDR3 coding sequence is TGTGCCAGCAGCGTAACAGGGGGACTTCAGCCCCAGCATTTT. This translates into CASSVTGGLQPQHF.

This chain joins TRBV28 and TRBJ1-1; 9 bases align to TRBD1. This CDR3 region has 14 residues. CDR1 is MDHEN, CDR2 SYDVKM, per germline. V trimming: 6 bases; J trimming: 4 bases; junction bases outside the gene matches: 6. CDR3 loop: CASRGDRVGTEAFF. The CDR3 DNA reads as TGTGCCAGCAGGGGGGACAGGGTGGGCACTGAAGCTTTCTTT.

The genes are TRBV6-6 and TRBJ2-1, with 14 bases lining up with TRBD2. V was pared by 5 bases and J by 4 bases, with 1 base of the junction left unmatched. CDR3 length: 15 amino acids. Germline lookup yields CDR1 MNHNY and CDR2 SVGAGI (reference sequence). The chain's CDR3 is CASSRLAGGYNEQFF. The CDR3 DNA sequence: TGTGCCAGCAGTAGACTAGCGGGGGGGTACAATGAGCAGTTCTTC.

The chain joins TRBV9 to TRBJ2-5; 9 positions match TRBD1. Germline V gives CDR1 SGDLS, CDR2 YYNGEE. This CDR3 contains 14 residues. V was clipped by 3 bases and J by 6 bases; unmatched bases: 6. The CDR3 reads CASSARDRVKTQYF. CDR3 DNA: TGTGCCAGCAGCGCCCGGGACAGGGTTAAGACCCAGTACTTC.

The CDR3 DNA reads as TGTGCCTGGGTGAGGTTTCCTAGCGGGAGCAATGAGCAGTTCTTC. Translating it yields CAWVRFPSGSNEQFF. The chain recombines TRBV30 with TRBJ2-1, with 10 bases lining up with TRBD2. V lost 5 bases and J lost 6; bases outside the gene matches: 10. The length of the CDR3 is 15 residues. The germline V gene encodes CDR1 GTSNPN and CDR2 SVGIG (reference sequence). Filled out from reference TRBV30 and TRBJ2-1, the complete variable domain reads SQTIHQWPATLVQPVGSPLSLECTVEGTSNPNLYWYRQAAGRGLQLLFYSVGIGQISSEVPQNLSASRPQDRQFILSSKKLLLSDSGFYLCAWVRFPSGSNEQFFGPGTRLTVL.

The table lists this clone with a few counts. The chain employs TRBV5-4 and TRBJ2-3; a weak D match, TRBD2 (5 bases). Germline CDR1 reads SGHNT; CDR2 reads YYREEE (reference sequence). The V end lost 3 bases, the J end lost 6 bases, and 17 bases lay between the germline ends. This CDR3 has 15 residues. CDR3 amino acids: CASSSAGSVGDTQYF. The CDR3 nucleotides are TGTGCCAGCAGCTCGGCTGGGAGCGTTGGCGATACGCAGTATTTT.

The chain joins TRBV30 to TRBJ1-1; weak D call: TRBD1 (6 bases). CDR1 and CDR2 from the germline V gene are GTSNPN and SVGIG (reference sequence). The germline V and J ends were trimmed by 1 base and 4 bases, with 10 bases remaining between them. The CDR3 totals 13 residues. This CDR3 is CAWSAQGSTEAFF. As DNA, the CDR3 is TGTGCCTGGAGTGCCCAGGGGTCCACTGAAGCTTTCTTT.

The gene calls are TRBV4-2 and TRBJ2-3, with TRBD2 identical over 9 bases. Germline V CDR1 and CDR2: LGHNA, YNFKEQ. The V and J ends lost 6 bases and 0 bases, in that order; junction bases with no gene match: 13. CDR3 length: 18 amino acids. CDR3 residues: CASSAGTSRVPSTDTQYF. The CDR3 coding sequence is TGTGCCAGCAGTGCCGGGACTAGCAGAGTACCTAGCACAGATACGCAGTATTTT.

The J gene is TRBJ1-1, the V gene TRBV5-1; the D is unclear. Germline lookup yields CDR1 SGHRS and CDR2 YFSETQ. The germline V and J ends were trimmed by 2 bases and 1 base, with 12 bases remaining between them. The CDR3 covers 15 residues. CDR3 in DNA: TGCGCCAGCAGCTTTCGTCAGGCGACGAACACTGAAGCTTTCTTT. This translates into CASSFRQATNTEAFF.

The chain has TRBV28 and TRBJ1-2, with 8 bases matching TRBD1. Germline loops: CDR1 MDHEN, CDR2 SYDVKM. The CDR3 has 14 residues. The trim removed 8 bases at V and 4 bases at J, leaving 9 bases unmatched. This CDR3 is CASGQGGVVYGYTF. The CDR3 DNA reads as TGTGCCAGCGGACAGGGTGGGGTAGTCTATGGCTACACCTTC.

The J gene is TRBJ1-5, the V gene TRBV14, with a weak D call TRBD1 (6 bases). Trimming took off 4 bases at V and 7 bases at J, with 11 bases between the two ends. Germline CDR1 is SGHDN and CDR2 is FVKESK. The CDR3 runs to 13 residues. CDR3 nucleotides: TGTGCCAGCAGCCGAACAGGGAACCAGCCCCAGCATTTT. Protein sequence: CASSRTGNQPQHF. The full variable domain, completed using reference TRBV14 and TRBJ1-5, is EAGVTQFPSHSVIEKGQTVTLRCDPISGHDNLYWYRRVMGKEIKFLLHFVKESKQDESGMPNNRFLAERTGGTYSTLKVQPAELEDSGVYFCASSRTGNQPQHFGDGTRLSIL.

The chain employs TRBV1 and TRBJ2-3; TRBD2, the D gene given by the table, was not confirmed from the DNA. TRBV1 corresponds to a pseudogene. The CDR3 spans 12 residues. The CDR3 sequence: CTSSECRDTQYF. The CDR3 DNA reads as TGCACCAGCAGTGAATGTAGAGATACGCAGTATTTT.

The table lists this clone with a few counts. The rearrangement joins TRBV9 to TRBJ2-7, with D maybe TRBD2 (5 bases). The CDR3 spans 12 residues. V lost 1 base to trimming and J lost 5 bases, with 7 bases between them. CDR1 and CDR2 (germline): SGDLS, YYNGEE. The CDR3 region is CASSVSGNEQYF. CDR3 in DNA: TGTGCCAGCAGCGTATCGGGGAACGAGCAGTACTTC.

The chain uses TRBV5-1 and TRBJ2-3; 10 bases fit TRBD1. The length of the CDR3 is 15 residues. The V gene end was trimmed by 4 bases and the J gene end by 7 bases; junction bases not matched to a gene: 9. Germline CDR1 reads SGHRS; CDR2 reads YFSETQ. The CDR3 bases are TGCGCCAGCAGCCGGACAGGGGGAGAGGAGAATACGCAGTATTTT. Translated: CASSRTGGEENTQYF.

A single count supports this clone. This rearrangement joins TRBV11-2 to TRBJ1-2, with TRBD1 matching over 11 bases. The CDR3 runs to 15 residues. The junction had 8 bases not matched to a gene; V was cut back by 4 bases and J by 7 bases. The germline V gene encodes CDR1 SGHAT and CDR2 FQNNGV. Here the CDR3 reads CASSSSDRGLGGYTF. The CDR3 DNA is TGTGCCAGCAGCTCGTCGGACAGGGGGCTTGGTGGCTACACCTTC.

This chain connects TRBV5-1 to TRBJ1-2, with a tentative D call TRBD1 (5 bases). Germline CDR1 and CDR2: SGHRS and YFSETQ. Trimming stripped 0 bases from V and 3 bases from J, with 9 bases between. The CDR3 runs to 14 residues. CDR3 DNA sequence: TGCGCCAGCAGCTTGGAAGGGGTGGACTATGGCTACACCTTC. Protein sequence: CASSLEGVDYGYTF.

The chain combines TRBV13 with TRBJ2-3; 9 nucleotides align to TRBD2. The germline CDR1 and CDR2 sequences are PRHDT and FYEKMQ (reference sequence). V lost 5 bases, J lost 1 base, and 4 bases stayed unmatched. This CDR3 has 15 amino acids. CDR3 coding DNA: TGTGCCAGCAGCCCTAGCGGGGACCGCACAGATACGCAGTATTTT. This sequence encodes CASSPSGDRTDTQYF.

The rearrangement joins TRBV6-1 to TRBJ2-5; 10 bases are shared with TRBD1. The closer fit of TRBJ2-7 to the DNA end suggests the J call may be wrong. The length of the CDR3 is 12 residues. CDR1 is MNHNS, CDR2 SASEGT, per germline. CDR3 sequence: CASGTGAYEQYF. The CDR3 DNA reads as TGTGCCAGCGGGACAGGGGCCTACGAGCAGTACTTC.

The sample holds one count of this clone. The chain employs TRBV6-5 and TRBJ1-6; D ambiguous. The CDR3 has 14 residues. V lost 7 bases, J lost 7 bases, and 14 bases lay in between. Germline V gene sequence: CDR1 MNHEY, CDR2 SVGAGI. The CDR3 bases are TGTGCCAGCACCTACGGCGGGGAGAATTCACCCCTCCACTTT. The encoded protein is CASTYGGENSPLHF.

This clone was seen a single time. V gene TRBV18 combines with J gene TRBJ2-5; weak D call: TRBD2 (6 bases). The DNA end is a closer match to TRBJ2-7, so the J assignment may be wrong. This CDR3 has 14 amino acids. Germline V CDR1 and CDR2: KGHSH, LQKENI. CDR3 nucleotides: TGTGCCAGCTCACCAAGGGGAGGTGTCAACGAGCAGTACTTC. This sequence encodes CASSPRGGVNEQYF.

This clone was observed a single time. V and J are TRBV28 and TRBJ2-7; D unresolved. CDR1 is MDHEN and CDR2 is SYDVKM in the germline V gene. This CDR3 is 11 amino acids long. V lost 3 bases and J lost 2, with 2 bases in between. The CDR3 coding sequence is TGTGCCAGCAGTTTCACCTACGAGCAGTACTTC. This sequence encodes CASSFTYEQYF.

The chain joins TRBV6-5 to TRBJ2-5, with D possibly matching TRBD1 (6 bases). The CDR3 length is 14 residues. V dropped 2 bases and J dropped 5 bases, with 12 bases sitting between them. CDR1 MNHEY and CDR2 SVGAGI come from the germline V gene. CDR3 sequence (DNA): TGTGCCAGCAGTTACGCCTACAGGGTTGAGACCCAGTACTTC. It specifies CASSYAYRVETQYF.